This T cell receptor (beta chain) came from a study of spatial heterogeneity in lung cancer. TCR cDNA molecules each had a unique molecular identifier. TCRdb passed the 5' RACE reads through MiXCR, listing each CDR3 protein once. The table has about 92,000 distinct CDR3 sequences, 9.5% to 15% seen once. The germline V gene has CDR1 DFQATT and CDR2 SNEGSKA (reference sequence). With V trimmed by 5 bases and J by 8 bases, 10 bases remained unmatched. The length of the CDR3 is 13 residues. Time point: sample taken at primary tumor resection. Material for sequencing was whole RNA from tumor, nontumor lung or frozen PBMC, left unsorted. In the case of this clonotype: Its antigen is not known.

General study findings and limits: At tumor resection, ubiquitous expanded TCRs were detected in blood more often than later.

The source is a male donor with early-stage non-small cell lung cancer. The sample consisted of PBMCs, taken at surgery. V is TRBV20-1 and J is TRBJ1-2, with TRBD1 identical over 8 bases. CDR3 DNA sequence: TGCAGTGCTCATCCAGGGGGCCAACGAGGCTACACCTTC. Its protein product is CSAHPGGQRGYTF.